These 26 T cell receptor beta chains came from one sample sequenced in a study of T cells in localized non-small cell lung cancer. Sequenced by immunoSEQ multiplex PCR; TCRdb stores in-frame clones only, minus some. This sample has about 18,000 clones; about 89% occur once, and the top ten carry 3% to 4.5%. Specimen: peripheral blood, collected before any cancer treatment. The origin of the receptors is a male donor at least 60 years old with stage II squamous cell lung carcinoma.

Written as DNA, the CDR3 is TGCGCCAGCAGCTTGGAGGTTTATGGGGGGGAGGTCTACAATGAGCAGTTCTTC. Translating it yields CASSLEVYGGEVYNEQFF. This chain joins TRBV5-1 and TRBJ2-1, with TRBD2 matching 7 bases. In germline, CDR1 is SGHRS, CDR2 YFSETQ. This CDR3 spans 18 amino acids. After removal of 0 bases from V and 3 bases from J, the junction contained 12 bases not matched to a gene.

The chain is built from TRBV5-1 and TRBJ2-2, with 10 bases matching TRBD2. CDR1 and CDR2 from the germline V gene are SGHRS and YFSETQ. The CDR3 has 19 residues. The ends lost 0 bases at V and 3 bases at J; junction bases unmatched: 11. In nucleotides, the CDR3 is TGCGCCAGCAGCTTGGTACCCCTTAGCGGGAGGCGGGACACCGGGGAGCTGTTTTTT. Translating gives CASSLVPLSGRRDTGELFF.

This clone was found a few times. The chain recombines TRBV28 with TRBJ1-5; no definite D call. The CDR3 is 12 amino acids. Germline values: CDR1 MDHEN, CDR2 SYDVKM. V was trimmed by 6 bases and J by 5 bases, leaving 8 bases between them. CDR3 nucleotide sequence: TGTGCCAGCAGCAATCCTTATCAGCCCCAGCATTTT. It is translated as CASSNPYQPQHF.

This clone came up once. This chain joins TRBV14 and TRBJ1-4; a possible D gene is TRBD1 (5 bases). The germline gives CDR1 SGHDN, CDR2 FVKESK. The CDR3 loop spans 15 amino acids. Deletions cut 3 bases from V and 0 bases from J, with 8 bases between. The CDR3 DNA follows: TGTGCCAGCAGCCAGTTGGGGGCAACTAATGAAAAACTGTTTTTT. Translated: CASSQLGATNEKLFF.

CDR3 residues: CASSLTTSGSTDTQYF. The DNA for the CDR3 is TGCGCCAGCAGCTTAACCACTAGCGGGAGCACAGATACGCAGTATTTT. The rearrangement joins TRBV5-1 to TRBJ2-3; TRBD2 matches at 9 bases. The CDR3 is 16 amino acids. Germline values: CDR1 SGHRS, CDR2 YFSETQ. The V and J ends lost 2 bases and 0 bases, in that order; junction bases with no gene match: 4.

The chain links TRBV27 to TRBJ2-7; 9 bases are a match to TRBD2. CDR1 is MNHEY, CDR2 SMNVEV, per germline (reference sequence). V lost 6 bases to trimming and J lost 1 base; unmatched junction nucleotides: 13. The CDR3 is made up of 17 amino acids. The CDR3: CASSLRTSEVTSYEQYF. In DNA, the CDR3 is TGTGCCAGCAGCCTACGGACTAGCGAAGTAACATCCTACGAGCAGTACTTC.

This clone appeared a few times. The chain employs TRBV28 and TRBJ1-2; possibly TRBD1 for D (6 bases). This CDR3 has 13 amino acids. Trimming removed 2 bases at V and 2 bases at J, with 6 bases between. Germline V gene data show CDR1 as MDHEN and CDR2 as SYDVKM. The CDR3 sequence: CASSLTGNYGYTF. The CDR3 region has the DNA TGTGCCAGCAGTTTAACAGGGAACTATGGCTACACCTTC.

The chain combines TRBV5-1 with TRBJ2-5; D is possibly TRBD1 (6 bases). This CDR3 contains 16 residues. V was shortened by 3 bases and J by 1 base, with 16 bases between the two germline ends. From germline, CDR1 is SGHRS and CDR2 YFSETQ. The CDR3, as DNA: TGCGCCAGCAGCTGGGGGAACACAGGGATCCAAGAGACCCAGTACTTC. This encodes CASSWGNTGIQETQYF.

The CDR3 nucleotides read TGTGCCAGCAGCTCGGCTAGCGGGAGCTCCTACGAGCAGTACTTC. Translating gives CASSSASGSSYEQYF. The chain employs TRBV11-2 and TRBJ2-7; TRBD2 matches 10 bases. CDR1 is SGHAT and CDR2 is FQNNGV in the germline V gene. This CDR3 is 15 amino acids long. V shed 4 bases and J 0 bases; nucleotides not matched to a gene: 3.

This rearrangement joins TRBV30 to TRBJ1-1; tentative D call: TRBD1 (5 bases). Germline V gives CDR1 GTSNPN, CDR2 SVGIG (reference sequence). This CDR3 is 13 amino acids long. Between the trimmed V and J ends, which lost 2 bases and 8 bases, there was a span of 15 bases. The CDR3 reads CAWSLRRRAEAFF. The CDR3 DNA is TGTGCCTGGAGTCTCCGCCGCAGGGCAGAAGCTTTCTTT.

The rearrangement uses TRBV10-3 and TRBJ2-5; no clear D gene. The CDR3 covers 13 residues. CDR1 ENHRY and CDR2 SYGVKD come from the germline V gene. Trimming cost V 5 bases and J 4 bases, with 11 bases left between them. This chain's CDR3 is CAISLNERETQYF. The CDR3 nucleotides are TGTGCCATCAGTCTGAATGAGAGAGAGACCCAGTACTTC.

The V call is TRBV6-6, the J call TRBJ1-3; perhaps TRBD1 as D (6 bases). Germline values: CDR1 MNHNY, CDR2 SVGAGI (reference sequence). The V end was cut by 5 bases, the J end by 3 bases, with 14 bases between. This CDR3 contains 15 residues. The DNA for the CDR3 is TGTGCCAGCAGTCCCACCCGGACAGATGGAAACACCATATATTTT. The encoded protein is CASSPTRTDGNTIYF.

V is TRBV6-5 and J is TRBJ2-5, with TRBD2 identical over 7 bases. The CDR3 is made up of 14 amino acids. Trimming cost V 6 bases and J 4 bases; bases outside gene matches: 8. The germline CDR1 and CDR2 sequences are MNHEY and SVGAGI. The CDR3: CASSRGGSPETQYF. The CDR3 nucleotides are TGTGCCAGCAGCCGGGGCGGGAGTCCAGAGACCCAGTACTTC.

The genes are TRBV11-3 and TRBJ2-1, with 11 positions matching TRBD2. Trimming took 6 bases from V and 9 from J; bases not matched to a gene: 4. CDR1 is SGHNT and CDR2 is YENEEA in the germline V gene. The CDR3 has 13 residues. The CDR3 is CASSSTSGIEQFF. The CDR3 bases are TGTGCCAGCAGTTCGACTAGCGGGATTGAGCAGTTCTTC.

This chain connects TRBV7-2 to TRBJ1-3, with D uncertain. The CDR3 sequence is 17 residues long. Germline lookup yields CDR1 SGHTA and CDR2 FQGNSA. Trimming took off 5 bases at V and 3 bases at J, with 20 bases between the two ends. This CDR3 is CASSPLGGLRRGNTIYF. As DNA, the CDR3 is TGTGCCAGCAGCCCCCTAGGAGGGCTGAGGCGTGGAAACACCATATATTTT.

The chain couples TRBV10-3 to TRBJ2-3, with 9 nucleotides matching TRBD2. Losses at the gene ends were 6 bases for V and 5 bases for J; bases not matched to a gene: 15. Germline lookup yields CDR1 ENHRY and CDR2 SYGVKD. CDR3 length: 17 amino acids. This CDR3 reads CAISASLGLATVDTQYF. CDR3 DNA sequence: TGTGCCATCAGCGCGTCGCTGGGACTAGCTACGGTAGATACGCAGTATTTT.

The chain uses TRBV11-2 and TRBJ2-7; possible D gene TRBD2, 5 bases. CDR1 is SGHAT and CDR2 is FQNNGV in the germline V gene. The CDR3 runs to 13 residues. Trimming stripped 5 bases from V and 6 bases from J, with 14 bases between. The CDR3 DNA reads as TGTGCCAGCAGCCCGGCACTAGAACCCGAGCAGTACTTC. Amino acid sequence: CASSPALEPEQYF. Full variable domain (outside the CDR3, taken from reference TRBV11-2 and TRBJ2-7): EAGVAQSPRYKIIEKRQSVAFWCNPISGHATLYWYQQILGQGPKLLIQFQNNGVVDDSQLPKDRFSAERLKGVDSTLKIQPAKLEDSAVYLCASSPALEPEQYFGPGTRLTVT.

V and J are TRBV21-1 and TRBJ2-1; the tabulated D call, TRBD1, remains unverified against the DNA. TRBV21-1 is flagged as a pseudogene. This CDR3 spans 16 amino acids. DNA of the CDR3: TGTGCCAGCAGCAAAGTTCGGACAGGGTGGGACAATGAGCAGTTCTTC. Its protein is CASSKVRTGWDNEQFF.

This chain connects TRBV10-2 to TRBJ1-5, with 7 positions matching TRBD1. Germline loops: CDR1 WSHSY, CDR2 SAAADI. This CDR3 spans 13 amino acids. V lost 10 bases and J lost 4; bases outside the gene matches: 7. The CDR3 reads CATCQGGNQPQHF. The CDR3 region has the DNA TGCGCCACCTGTCAGGGGGGGAATCAGCCCCAGCATTTT.

The chain combines TRBV19 with TRBJ2-1; TRBD2 matches 9 bases. This CDR3 spans 16 amino acids. Germline CDR1 is LNHDA and CDR2 is SQIVND (reference sequence). The V gene end was trimmed by 7 bases and the J gene end by 0 bases; junction bases not matched to a gene: 7. CDR3 residues: CASKGSGGNSYNEQFF. CDR3 nucleotides: TGTGCCAGTAAGGGGAGCGGGGGGAACTCCTACAATGAGCAGTTCTTC.

V is TRBV5-1 and J is TRBJ2-1, with 8 bases that match TRBD2. Germline loops: CDR1 SGHRS, CDR2 YFSETQ. This CDR3 region has 16 residues. Trimming removed 2 bases from V and 7 bases from J; junction bases left unmatched: 11. The CDR3: CASSFLAGSGKNEQFF. The CDR3 DNA follows: TGCGCCAGCAGCTTTTTAGCGGGATCGGGTAAAAATGAGCAGTTCTTC.

The V and J genes are TRBV5-1 and TRBJ2-5; weak D call: TRBD1 (6 bases). The CDR3 sequence is 14 residues long. The V gene's germline CDR1 is SGHRS and CDR2 YFSETQ. V dropped 5 bases and J dropped 0 bases, with 11 bases sitting between them. The CDR3: CASSWTAYQETQYF. DNA of the CDR3: TGCGCCAGCAGTTGGACAGCGTACCAAGAGACCCAGTACTTC. The full variable domain, its missing parts supplied by reference TRBV5-1 and TRBJ2-5, is KAGVTQTPRYLIKTRGQQVTLSCSPISGHRSVSWYQQTPGQGLQFLFEYFSETQRNKGNFPGRFSGRQFSNSRSEMNVSTLELGDSALYLCASSWTAYQETQYFGPGTRLLVL.

This clone was counted a few times. Germline is not matched at one junction end, which may reflect a read error. The V gene is TRBV28, the J gene TRBJ2-3, with D possibly being TRBD1 (5 bases). The CDR3 consists of 12 residues. Germline V gene data show CDR1 as MDHEN and CDR2 as SYDVKM. This CDR3 reads CASSLYQGGIFF. The CDR3 coding sequence is TGTGCCAGCAGTTTGTACCAGGGTGGGATTTTTTTT.

V is TRBV2 and J is TRBJ1-1; TRBD1 aligns across 8 bases. The CDR3 consists of 13 residues. Germline V gene data show CDR1 as SNHLY and CDR2 as FYNNEI. Germline trimming cut 6 bases from V and 2 bases from J; bases unmatched to any gene: 2. The CDR3 DNA is TGTGCCAGCAGGGGACAGGCAAACACTGAAGCTTTCTTT. Translation gives CASRGQANTEAFF. The full variable domain, completed using reference TRBV2 and TRBJ1-1, is EPEVTQTPSHQVTQMGQEVILRCVPISNHLYFYWYRQILGQKVEFLVSFYNNEISEKSEIFDDQFSVERPDGSNFTLKIRSTKLEDSAMYFCASRGQANTEAFFGQGTRLTVV.

The V gene is TRBV13, the J gene TRBJ2-7; D is undetermined. The CDR3 consists of 12 residues. V shed 4 bases and J shed 6 bases, with 10 bases lying between them. Germline CDR1 and CDR2: PRHDT and FYEKMQ (reference sequence). In nucleotides, the CDR3 is TGTGCCAGCAGCTCCAGACTGCCCGAGCAGTACTTC. It specifies CASSSRLPEQYF.

This rearrangement joins TRBV10-1 to TRBJ2-7, with D perhaps matching TRBD2 (5 bases). Trimming stripped 0 bases from V and 9 bases from J, with 15 bases between. The CDR3 runs to 14 residues. The germline gives CDR1 WNHNN, CDR2 SYGVQD (reference sequence). The CDR3 here is CASSESRGSGWQYF. The CDR3 bases are TGCGCCAGCAGTGAGTCGAGAGGGAGTGGATGGCAGTACTTC.